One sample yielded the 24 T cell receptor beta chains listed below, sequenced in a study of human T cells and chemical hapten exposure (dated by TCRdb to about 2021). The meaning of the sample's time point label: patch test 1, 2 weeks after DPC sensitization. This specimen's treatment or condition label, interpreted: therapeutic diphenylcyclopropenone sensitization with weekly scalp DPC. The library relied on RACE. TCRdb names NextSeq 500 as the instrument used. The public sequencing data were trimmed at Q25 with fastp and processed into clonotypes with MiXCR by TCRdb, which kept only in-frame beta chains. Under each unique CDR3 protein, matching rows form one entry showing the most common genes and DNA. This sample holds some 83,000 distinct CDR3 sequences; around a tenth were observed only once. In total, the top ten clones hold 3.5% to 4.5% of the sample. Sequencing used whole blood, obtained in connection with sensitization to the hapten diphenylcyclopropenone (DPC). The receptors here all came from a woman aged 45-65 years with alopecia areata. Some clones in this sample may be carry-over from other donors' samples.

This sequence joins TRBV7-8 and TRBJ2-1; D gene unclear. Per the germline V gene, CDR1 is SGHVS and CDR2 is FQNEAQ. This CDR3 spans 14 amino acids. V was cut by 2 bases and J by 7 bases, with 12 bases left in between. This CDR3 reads CASSLFHGRNEQFF. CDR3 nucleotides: TGTGCCAGCAGCTTATTTCATGGACGGAATGAGCAGTTCTTC.

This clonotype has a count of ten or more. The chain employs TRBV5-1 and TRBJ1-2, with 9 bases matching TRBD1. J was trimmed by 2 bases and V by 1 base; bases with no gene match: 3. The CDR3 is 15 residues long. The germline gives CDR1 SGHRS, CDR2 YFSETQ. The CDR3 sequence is CASSLSGTGNYGYTF. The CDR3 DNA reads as TGCGCCAGCAGCTTGTCCGGGACAGGGAACTATGGCTACACCTTC.

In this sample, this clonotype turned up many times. The DNA of the CDR3 is TGTGCCAGCAGCAAGCAGGGACTAATGAACACCGGGGAGCTGTTTTTT. It translates to CASSKQGLMNTGELFF. The chain has TRBV14 and TRBJ2-2; TRBD2 matches 7 bases. The length of the CDR3 is 16 residues. Germline V gives CDR1 SGHDN, CDR2 FVKESK. V shed 5 bases and J 1 base; nucleotides not matched to a gene: 7.

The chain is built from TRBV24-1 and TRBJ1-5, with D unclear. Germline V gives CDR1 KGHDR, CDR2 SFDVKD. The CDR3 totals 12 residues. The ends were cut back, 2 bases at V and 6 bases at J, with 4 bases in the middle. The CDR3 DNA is TGTGCCACCAGTGATTCTAGTCAGCCCCAGCATTTT. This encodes CATSDSSQPQHF.

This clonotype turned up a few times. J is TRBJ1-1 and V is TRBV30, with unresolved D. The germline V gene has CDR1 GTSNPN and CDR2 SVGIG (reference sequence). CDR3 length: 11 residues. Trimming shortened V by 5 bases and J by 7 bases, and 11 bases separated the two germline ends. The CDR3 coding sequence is TGTGCCTGGTTGGAGGGCTATGAAGCTTTCTTT. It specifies CAWLEGYEAFF.

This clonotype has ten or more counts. The CDR3 nucleotides read TGCAGTGTTTCGTCTCGCTCCACCGGACAGTACTTC. Translating gives CSVSSRSTGQYF. The chain employs TRBV29-1 and TRBJ2-7; no firm D call. The CDR3 is made up of 12 amino acids. The germline V gene has CDR1 SQVTM and CDR2 ANQGSEA.

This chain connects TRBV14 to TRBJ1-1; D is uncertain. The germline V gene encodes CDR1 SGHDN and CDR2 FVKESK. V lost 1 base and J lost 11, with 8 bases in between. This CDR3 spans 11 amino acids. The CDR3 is CASSQGPGAFF. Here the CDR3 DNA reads TGTGCCAGCAGCCAAGGGCCGGGGGCTTTCTTT.

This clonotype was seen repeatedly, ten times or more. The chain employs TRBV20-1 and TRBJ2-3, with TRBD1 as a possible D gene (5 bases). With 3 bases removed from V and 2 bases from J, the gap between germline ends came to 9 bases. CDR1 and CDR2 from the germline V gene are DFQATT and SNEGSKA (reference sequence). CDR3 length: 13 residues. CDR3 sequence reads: CSARRQNTDTQYF. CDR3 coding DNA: TGCAGTGCTAGGAGACAGAACACAGATACGCAGTATTTT.

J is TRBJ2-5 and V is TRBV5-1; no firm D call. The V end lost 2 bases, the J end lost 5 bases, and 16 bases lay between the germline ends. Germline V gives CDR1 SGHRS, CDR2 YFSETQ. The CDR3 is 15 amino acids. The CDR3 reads CASSLNPPPVETQYF. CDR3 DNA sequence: TGCGCCAGCAGCTTAAACCCTCCTCCGGTTGAGACCCAGTACTTC.

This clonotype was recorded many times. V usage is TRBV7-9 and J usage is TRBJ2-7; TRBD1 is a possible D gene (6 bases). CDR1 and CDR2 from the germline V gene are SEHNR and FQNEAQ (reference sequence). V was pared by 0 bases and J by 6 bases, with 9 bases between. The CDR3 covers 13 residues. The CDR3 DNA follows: TGTGCCAGCAGCTTAGCGGGGGCACGCGAGCAGTACTTC. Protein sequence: CASSLAGAREQYF.

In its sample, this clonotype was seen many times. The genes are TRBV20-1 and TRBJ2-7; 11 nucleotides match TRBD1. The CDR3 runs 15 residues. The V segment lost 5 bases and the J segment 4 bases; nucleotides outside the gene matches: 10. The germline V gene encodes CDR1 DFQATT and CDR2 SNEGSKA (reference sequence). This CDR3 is CSARLPGQGGYEQYF. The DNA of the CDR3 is TGCAGTGCTCGGCTCCCGGGACAGGGGGGATACGAGCAGTACTTC.

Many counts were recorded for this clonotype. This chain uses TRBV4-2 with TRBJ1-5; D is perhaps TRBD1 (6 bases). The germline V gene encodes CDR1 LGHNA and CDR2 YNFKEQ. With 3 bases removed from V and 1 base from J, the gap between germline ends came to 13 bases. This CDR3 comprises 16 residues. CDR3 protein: CASSQSAGESNQPQHF. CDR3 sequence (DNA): TGTGCCAGCAGCCAGAGCGCAGGGGAGAGCAATCAGCCCCAGCATTTT.

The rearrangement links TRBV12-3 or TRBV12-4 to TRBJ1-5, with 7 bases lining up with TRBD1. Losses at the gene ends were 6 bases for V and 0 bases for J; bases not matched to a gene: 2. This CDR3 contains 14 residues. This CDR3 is CASRGTDSNQPQHF. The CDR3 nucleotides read TGTGCCAGCAGGGGGACAGATAGCAATCAGCCCCAGCATTTT.

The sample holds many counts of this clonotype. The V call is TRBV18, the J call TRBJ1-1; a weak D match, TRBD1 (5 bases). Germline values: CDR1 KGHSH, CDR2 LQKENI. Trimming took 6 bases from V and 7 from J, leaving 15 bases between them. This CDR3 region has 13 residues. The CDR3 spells CASSRVEDIEAFF. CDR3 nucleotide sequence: TGTGCCAGCTCCCGGGTTGAGGACATTGAAGCTTTCTTT.

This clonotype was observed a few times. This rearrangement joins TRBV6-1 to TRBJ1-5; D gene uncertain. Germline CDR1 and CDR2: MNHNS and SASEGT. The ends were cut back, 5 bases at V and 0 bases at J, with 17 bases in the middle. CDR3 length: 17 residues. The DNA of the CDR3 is TGTGCCAGCAGTTATCAACAGCAGACTAATAGCAATCAGCCCCAGCATTTT. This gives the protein CASSYQQQTNSNQPQHF.

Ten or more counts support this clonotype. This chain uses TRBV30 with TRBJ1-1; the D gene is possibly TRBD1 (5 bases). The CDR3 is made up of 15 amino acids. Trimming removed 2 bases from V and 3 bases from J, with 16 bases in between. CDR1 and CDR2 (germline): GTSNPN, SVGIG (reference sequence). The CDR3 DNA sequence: TGTGCCTGGAGTCTAACCAGGGAGGAGGACACTGAAGCTTTCTTT. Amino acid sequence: CAWSLTREEDTEAFF.

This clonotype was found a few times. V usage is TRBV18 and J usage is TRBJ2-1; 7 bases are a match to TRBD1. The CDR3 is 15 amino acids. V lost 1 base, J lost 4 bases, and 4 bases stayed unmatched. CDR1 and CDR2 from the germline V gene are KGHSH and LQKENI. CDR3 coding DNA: TGTGCCAGCTCACCACGGCAGGGGGAATACAATGAGCAGTTCTTC. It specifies CASSPRQGEYNEQFF.

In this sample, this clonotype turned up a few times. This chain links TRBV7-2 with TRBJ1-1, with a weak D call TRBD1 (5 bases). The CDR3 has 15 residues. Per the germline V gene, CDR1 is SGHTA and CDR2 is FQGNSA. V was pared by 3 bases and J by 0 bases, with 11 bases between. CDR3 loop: CASSFLGLLNTEAFF. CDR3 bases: TGTGCCAGCAGCTTCCTGGGACTTCTGAACACTGAAGCTTTCTTT.

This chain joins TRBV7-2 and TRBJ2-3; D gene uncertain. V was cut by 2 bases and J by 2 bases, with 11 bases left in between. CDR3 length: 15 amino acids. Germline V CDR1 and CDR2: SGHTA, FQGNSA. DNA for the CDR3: TGTGCCAGCAGCTTAATAGGCGGAAACACAGATACGCAGTATTTT. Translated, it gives CASSLIGGNTDTQYF.

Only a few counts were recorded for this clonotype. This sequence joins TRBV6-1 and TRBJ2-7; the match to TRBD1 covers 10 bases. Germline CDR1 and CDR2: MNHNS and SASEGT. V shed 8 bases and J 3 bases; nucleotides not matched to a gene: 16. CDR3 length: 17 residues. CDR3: CASVSRTGGQSIYEQYF. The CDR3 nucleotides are TGTGCCAGCGTGAGTCGGACAGGGGGTCAAAGTATCTACGAGCAGTACTTC.

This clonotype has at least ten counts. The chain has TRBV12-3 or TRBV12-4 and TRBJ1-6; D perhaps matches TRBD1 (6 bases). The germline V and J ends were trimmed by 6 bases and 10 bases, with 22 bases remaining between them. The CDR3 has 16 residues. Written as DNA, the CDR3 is TGTGCCAGCAGCCGGGACACCCTAATACCTAACTCACCCCTCCACTTT. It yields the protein CASSRDTLIPNSPLHF.

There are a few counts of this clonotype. Written as DNA, the CDR3 is TGTGCCAGCAGTCTAACTGTCTACGAGCAGTACTTC. This codes for CASSLTVYEQYF. This chain links TRBV28 with TRBJ2-7; D call uncertain. The germline V gene encodes CDR1 MDHEN and CDR2 SYDVKM. V was trimmed by 5 bases and J by 3 bases, leaving 8 bases between them. The CDR3 sequence is 12 residues long.

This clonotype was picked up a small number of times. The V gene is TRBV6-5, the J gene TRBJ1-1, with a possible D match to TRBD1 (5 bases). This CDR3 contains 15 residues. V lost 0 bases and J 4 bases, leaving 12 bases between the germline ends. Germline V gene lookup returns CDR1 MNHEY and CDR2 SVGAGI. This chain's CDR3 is CASSYSRDLSTEAFF. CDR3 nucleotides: TGTGCCAGCAGTTACTCGAGGGACCTGAGCACTGAAGCTTTCTTT.

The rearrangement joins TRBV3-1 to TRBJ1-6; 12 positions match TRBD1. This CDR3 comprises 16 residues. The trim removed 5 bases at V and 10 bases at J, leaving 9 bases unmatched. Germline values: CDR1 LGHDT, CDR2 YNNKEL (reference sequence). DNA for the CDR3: TGTGCCAGCAGCTACCGGGACAGGGGGCTTGGATCACCCCTCCACTTT. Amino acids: CASSYRDRGLGSPLHF.